A single T cell receptor beta chain is shown here with its context. Its target is not known. One end of the junction does not line up with germline, which may come from a read error. The sample originates from a study of cytomegalovirus exposure and HLA in healthy donors. Study summary: The Caucasian-associated ancestry cluster contained 75% to 85% of the 398 genotyped donors. Study findings and constraints: The listing of approximately 160 TCR beta chains classed them as cytomegalovirus-associated.

PCR used 60 Vbeta primers and 13 Jbeta primers. Only in-frame clones appear in the TCRdb table, and some are missing; sequencing was by immunoSEQ multiplex PCR. The table lists about 150,000 clones, over 60% of them singletons. Donors sampled were nominally healthy, though unrecorded immune exposures were likely. Germline V gene data show CDR1 as SGDLS and CDR2 as YYNGEE. This CDR3 has 14 residues. Sequenced input: PBMCs. The chain combines TRBV9 with TRBJ2-7; possible D gene TRBD1, 5 bases. This TCR was sampled from a woman in her twenties or thirties in good health and CMV-seropositive. In DNA, the CDR3 is TGTACCAGCAGCGTGGGGCACGGTGGGAACGAGCAGTACTTC. This gives the protein CTSSVGHGGNEQYF. The full variable domain, its missing parts supplied by reference TRBV9 and TRBJ2-7, is DSGVTQTPKHLITATGQRVTLRCSPRSGDLSVYWYQQSLDQGLQFLIQYYNGEERAKGNILERFSAQQFPDLHSELNLSSLELGDSALYFCTSSVGHGGNEQYFGPGTRLTVT.